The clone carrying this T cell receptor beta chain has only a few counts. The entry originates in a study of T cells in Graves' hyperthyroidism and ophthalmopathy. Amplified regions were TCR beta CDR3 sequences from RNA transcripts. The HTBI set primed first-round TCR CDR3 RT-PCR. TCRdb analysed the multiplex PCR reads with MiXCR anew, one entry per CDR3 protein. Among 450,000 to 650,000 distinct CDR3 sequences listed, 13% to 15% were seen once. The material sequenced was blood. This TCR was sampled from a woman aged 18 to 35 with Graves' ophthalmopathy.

The CDR3 region has the DNA TGTGCCAGTAGTCGGGATGGGCGCTTCCAAGAGACCCAGTACTTC. Its translation is CASSRDGRFQETQYF. This chain uses TRBV19 with TRBJ2-5; a possible D gene is TRBD2 (5 bases). Germline-derived CDR1 and CDR2 are LNHDA and SQIVND (reference sequence). V dropped 5 bases and J dropped 1 base, with 14 bases sitting between them. The CDR3 extends over 15 amino acids. The full variable domain, its missing parts supplied by reference TRBV19 and TRBJ2-5, is DGGITQSPKYLFRKEGQNVTLSCEQNLNHDAMYWYRQDPGQGLRLIYYSQIVNDFQKGDIAEGYSVSREKKESFPLTVTSAQKNPTAFYLCASSRDGRFQETQYFGPGTRLLVL.